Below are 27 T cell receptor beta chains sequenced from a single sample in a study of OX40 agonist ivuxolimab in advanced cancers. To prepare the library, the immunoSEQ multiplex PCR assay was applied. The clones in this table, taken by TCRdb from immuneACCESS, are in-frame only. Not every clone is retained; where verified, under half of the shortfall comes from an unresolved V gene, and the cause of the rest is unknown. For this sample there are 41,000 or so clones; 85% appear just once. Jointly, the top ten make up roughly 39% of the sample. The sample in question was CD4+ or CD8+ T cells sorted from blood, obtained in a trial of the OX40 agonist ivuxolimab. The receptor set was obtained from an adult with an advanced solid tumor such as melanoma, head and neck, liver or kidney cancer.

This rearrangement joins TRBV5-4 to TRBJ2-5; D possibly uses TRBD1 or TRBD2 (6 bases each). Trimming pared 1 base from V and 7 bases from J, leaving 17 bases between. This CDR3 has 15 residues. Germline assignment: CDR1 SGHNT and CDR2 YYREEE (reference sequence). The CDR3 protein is CASSLYGGLNVTQYF. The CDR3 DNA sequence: TGTGCCAGCAGCTTGTATGGGGGGCTTAATGTGACCCAGTACTTC.

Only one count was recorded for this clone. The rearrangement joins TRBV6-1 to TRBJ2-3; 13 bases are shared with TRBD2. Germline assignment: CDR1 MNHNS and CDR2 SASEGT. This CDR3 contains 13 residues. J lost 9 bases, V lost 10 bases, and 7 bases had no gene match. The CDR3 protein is CATLGLAGSTQYF. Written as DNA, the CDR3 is TGTGCCACCTTGGGACTAGCGGGATCAACGCAGTATTTT.

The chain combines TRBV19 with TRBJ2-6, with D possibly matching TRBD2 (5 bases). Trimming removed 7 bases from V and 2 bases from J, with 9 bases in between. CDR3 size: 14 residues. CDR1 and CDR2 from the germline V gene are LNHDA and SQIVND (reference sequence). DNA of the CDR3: TGTGCCAGTACCCCGCGGGCTGGGGCCAACGTCCTGACTTTC. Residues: CASTPRAGANVLTF.

The CDR3: CASSEAVDTEAFF. The CDR3, as DNA: TGTGCCAGCAGTGAAGCCGTGGACACTGAAGCTTTCTTT. The chain links TRBV2 to TRBJ1-1, with unresolved D. Germline assignment: CDR1 SNHLY and CDR2 FYNNEI. The V gene lost 0 bases and the J gene lost 3 bases, with 5 bases spanning the gap. This CDR3 region has 13 residues.

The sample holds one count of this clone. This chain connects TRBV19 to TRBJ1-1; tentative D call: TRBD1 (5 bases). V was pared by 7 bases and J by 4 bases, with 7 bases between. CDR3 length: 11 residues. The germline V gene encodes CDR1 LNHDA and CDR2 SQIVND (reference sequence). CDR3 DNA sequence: TGTGCCAGTATAAGGGGCACTGAAGCTTTCTTT. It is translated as CASIRGTEAFF.

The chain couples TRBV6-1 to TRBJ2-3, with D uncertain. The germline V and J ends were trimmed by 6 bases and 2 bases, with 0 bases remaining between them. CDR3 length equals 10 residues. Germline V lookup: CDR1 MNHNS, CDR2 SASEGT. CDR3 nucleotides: TGTGCCAGCAGCACAGATACGCAGTATTTT. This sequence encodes CASSTDTQYF.

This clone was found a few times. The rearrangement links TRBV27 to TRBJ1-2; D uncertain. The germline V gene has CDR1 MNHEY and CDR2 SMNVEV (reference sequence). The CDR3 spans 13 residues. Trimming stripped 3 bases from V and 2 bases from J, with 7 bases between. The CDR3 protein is CASSFGQNYGYTF. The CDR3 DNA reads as TGTGCCAGCAGTTTCGGCCAGAACTATGGCTACACCTTC.

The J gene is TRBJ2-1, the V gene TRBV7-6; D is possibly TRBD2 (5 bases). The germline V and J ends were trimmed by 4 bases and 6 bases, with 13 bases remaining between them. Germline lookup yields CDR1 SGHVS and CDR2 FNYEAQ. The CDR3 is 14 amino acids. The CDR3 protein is CASSSGDQANEQFF. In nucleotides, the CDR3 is TGTGCCAGCAGCTCCGGGGATCAAGCCAATGAGCAGTTCTTC.

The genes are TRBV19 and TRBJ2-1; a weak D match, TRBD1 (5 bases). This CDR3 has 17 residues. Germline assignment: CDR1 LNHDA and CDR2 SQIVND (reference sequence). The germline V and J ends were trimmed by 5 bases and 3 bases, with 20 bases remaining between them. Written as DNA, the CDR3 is TGTGCCAGTAGTCCTATGGACATGAACTACAACTACAATGAGCAGTTCTTC. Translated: CASSPMDMNYNYNEQFF.

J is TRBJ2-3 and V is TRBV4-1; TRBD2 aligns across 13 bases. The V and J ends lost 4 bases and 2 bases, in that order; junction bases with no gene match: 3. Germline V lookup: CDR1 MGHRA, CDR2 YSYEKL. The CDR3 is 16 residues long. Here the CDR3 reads CASSPGTSGNTDTQYF. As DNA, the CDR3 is TGCGCCAGCAGCCCCGGGACTAGCGGGAACACAGATACGCAGTATTTT.

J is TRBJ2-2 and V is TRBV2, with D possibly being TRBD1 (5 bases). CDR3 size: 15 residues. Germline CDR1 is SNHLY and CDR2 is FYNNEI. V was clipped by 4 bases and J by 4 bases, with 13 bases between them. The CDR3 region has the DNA TGTGCCAGCAGTGCTTCCTCAGGGCGCACCGGGGAGCTGTTTTTT. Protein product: CASSASSGRTGELFF.

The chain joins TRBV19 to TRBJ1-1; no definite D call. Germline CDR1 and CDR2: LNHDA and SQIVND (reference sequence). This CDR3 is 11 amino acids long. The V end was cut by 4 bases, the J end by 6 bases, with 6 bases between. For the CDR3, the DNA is TGTGCCAGTAGTACAGGCGCTGAAGCTTTCTTT. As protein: CASSTGAEAFF.

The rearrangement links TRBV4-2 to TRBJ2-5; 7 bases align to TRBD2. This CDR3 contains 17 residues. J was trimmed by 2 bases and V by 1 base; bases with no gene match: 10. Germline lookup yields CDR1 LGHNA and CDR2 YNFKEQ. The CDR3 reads CASSQARGSGRQETQYF. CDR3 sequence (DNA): TGTGCCAGCAGCCAAGCACGCGGGAGCGGAAGGCAAGAGACCCAGTACTTC.

The CDR3 loop is CASSANSYTEAFF. In nucleotides, the CDR3 is TGTGCCAGCAGCGCAAACAGCTACACTGAAGCTTTCTTT. The V call is TRBV11-3, the J call TRBJ1-1; D gene ambiguous. The CDR3 length is 13 residues. The V gene's germline CDR1 is SGHNT and CDR2 YENEEA. Trimming took off 5 bases at V and 3 bases at J, with 10 bases between the two ends.

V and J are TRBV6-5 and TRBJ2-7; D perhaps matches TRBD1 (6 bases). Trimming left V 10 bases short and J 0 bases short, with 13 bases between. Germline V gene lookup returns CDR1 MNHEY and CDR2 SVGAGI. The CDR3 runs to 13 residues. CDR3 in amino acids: CATYDRYSYEQYF. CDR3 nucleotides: TGTGCCACCTACGACAGGTACTCCTACGAGCAGTACTTC.

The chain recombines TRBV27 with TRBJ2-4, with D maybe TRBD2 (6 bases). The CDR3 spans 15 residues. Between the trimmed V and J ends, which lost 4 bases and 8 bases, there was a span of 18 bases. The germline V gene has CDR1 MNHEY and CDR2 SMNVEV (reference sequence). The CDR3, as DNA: TGTGCCAGCAGTTCCTACGACGGGGGACGGGACATTCAGTACTTC. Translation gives CASSSYDGGRDIQYF.

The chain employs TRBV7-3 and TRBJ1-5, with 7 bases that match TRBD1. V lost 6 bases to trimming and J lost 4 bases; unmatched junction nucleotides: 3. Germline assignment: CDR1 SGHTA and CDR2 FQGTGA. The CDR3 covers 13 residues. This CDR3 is CASRPGGNQPQHF. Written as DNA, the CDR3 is TGTGCCAGCAGGCCAGGGGGTAATCAGCCCCAGCATTTT.

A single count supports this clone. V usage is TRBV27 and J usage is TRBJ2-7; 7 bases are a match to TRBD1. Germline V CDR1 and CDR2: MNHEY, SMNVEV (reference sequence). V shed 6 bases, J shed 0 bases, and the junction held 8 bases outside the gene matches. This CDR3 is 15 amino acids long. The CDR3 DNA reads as TGTGCCAGCAGCTCCACGGGACAGACCTCCTACGAGCAGTACTTC. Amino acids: CASSSTGQTSYEQYF.

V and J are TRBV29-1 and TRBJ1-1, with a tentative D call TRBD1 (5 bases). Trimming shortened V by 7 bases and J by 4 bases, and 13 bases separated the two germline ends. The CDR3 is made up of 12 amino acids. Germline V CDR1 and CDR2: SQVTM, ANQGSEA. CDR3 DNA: TGCAGCGCTGGACCGAGGGGCACTGAAGCTTTCTTT. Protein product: CSAGPRGTEAFF.

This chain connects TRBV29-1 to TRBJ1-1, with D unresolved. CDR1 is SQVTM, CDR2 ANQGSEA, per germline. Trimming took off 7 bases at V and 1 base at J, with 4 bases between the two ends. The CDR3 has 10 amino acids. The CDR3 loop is CSGGNTEAFF. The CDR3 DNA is TGCAGCGGTGGGAACACTGAAGCTTTCTTT.

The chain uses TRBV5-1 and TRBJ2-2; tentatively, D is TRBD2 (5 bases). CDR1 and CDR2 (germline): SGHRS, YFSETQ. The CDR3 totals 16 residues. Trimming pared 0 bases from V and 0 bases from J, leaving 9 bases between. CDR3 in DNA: TGCGCCAGCAGCTTGGCCGCGGGTACGAACACCGGGGAGCTGTTTTTT. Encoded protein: CASSLAAGTNTGELFF. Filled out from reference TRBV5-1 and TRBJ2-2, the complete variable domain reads KAGVTQTPRYLIKTRGQQVTLSCSPISGHRSVSWYQQTPGQGLQFLFEYFSETQRNKGNFPGRFSGRQFSNSRSEMNVSTLELGDSALYLCASSLAAGTNTGELFFGEGSRLTVL.

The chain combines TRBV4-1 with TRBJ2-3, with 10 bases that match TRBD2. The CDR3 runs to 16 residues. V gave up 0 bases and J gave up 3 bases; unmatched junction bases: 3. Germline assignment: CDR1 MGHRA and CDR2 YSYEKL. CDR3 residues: CASSQDGSGGTDTQYF. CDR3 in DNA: TGCGCCAGCAGCCAAGATGGTAGCGGGGGGACAGATACGCAGTATTTT.

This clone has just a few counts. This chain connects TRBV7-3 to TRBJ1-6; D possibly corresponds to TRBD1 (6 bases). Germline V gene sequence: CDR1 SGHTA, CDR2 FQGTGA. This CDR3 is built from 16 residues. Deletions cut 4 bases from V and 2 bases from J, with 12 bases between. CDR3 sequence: CASSSQGGAYNSPLHF. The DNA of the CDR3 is TGTGCCAGCAGCTCACAGGGTGGCGCCTATAATTCACCCCTCCACTTT.

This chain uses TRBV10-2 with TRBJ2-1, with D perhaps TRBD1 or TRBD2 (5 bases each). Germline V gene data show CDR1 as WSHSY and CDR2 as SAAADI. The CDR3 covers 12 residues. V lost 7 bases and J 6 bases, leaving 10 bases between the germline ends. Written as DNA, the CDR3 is TGCGCCAGCACTCGGGACCTCAATGAGCAGTTCTTC. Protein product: CASTRDLNEQFF.

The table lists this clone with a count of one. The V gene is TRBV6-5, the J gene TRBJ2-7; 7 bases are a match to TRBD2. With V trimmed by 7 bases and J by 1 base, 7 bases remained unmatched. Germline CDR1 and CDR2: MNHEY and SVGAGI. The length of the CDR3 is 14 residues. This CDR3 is CASKGREWSYEQYF. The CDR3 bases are TGTGCCAGCAAGGGGCGGGAGTGGTCCTACGAGCAGTACTTC.

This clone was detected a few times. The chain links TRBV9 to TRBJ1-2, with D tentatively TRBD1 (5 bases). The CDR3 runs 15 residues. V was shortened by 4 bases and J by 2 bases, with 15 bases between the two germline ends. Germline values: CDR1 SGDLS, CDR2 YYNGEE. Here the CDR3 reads CASSPSHGGNYGYTF. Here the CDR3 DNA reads TGTGCCAGCAGCCCAAGTCACGGGGGGAACTATGGCTACACCTTC.

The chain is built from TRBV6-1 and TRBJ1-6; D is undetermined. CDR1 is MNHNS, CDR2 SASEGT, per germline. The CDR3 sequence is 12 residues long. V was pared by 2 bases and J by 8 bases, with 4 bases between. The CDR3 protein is CASSELDSPLHF. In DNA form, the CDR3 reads TGTGCCAGCAGTGAACTGGATTCACCCCTCCACTTT.